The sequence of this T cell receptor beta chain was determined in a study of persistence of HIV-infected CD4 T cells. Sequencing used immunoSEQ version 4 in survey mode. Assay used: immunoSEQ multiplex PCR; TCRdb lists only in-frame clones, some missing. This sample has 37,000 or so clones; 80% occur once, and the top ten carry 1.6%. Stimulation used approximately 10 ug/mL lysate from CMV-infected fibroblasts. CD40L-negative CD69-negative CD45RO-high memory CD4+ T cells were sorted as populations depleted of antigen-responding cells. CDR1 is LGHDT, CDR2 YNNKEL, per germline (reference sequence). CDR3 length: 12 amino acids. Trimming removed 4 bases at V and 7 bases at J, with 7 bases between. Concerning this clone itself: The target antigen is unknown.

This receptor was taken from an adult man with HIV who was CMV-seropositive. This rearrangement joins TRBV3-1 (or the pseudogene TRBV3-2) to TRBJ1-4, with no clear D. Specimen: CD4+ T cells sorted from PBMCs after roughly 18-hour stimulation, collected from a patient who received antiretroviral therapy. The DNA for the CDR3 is TGTGCCAGCAGCCGGGGATCTGAAAAACTGTTTTTT. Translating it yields CASSRGSEKLFF.